The rows below give T cell receptor beta chains drawn from one sample of a study of blood T cell repertoires in COVID-19. Only in-frame clones appear in the TCRdb table, and some are missing; sequencing was by immunoSEQ multiplex PCR. In the table there are roughly 53,000 clones, roughly 77% of which are singletons. Material: peripheral blood. These receptors were collected from a man aged 70 or older with active or convalescent COVID-19. The CDR3 runs from the conserved cysteine through the conserved F or W. The order of the fields is CDR3 length, D gene, clone size, J gene, V gene, CDR3 protein, CDR3 DNA. The D gene is left open where the match is weak. Size values are once, few and many counts, or a class for expanded clones, and some rows have none.

>17|TRBD2|-|TRBJ2-1|TRBV3-1/TRBV3-2
CASSQTRTSGRSNEQFF
TGTGCCAGCAGCCAAACCAGGACTAGCGGGAGAAGCAATGAGCAGTTCTTC
>12|-|-|TRBJ1-1|TRBV3-1/TRBV3-2
CASSQDRRGAFF
TGTGCCAGCAGCCAAGATAGGCGGGGAGCTTTCTTT
>18|TRBD2|few|TRBJ2-7|TRBV4-2
CASSQAPGLAGGYDEQYF
TGTGCCAGCAGCCAAGCTCCGGGACTAGCGGGAGGGTACGACGAGCAGTACTTC
>13|-|-|TRBJ1-1|TRBV5-1
CASSFRGNTEAFF
TGCGCCAGCAGCTTCCGAGGGAACACTGAAGCTTTCTTT
>12|-|-|TRBJ2-7|TRBV24-1
CATSDRAGEQYF
TGTGCCACCAGTGACCGGGCGGGGGAGCAGTACTTC
>13|TRBD2|-|TRBJ2-3|TRBV12-5
CASGSSGTDTQYF
TGTGCTAGTGGTAGTAGCGGGACAGATACGCAGTATTTT
>14|-|-|TRBJ1-2|TRBV2
CASSPGRANYGYTF
TGTGCCAGCAGCCCGGGGAGGGCTAACTATGGCTACACCTTC
>12|-|-|TRBJ1-6|TRBV3-1/TRBV3-2
CASSYSISPLHF
TGTGCCAGCAGCTATAGTATTTCACCCCTCCACTTT
>15|TRBD1|-|TRBJ2-7|TRBV18
CASSDDRGVFHEQYF
TGTGCCAGCTCAGATGACAGGGGTGTTTTCCACGAGCAGTACTTC
>14|-|-|TRBJ2-3|TRBV5-4
CASSTGLGRDTQYF
TGTGCCAGCAGCACCGGACTTGGGAGGGATACGCAGTATTTT
>13|TRBD2|-|TRBJ2-1|TRBV7-9
CASSSAGGYEQFF
TGTGCCAGCAGCTCCGCGGGGGGCTATGAGCAGTTCTTC
>17|TRBD2|-|TRBJ2-5|TRBV2
CASSWRLAGSGAETQYF
TGTGCCAGCAGTTGGAGACTAGCGGGCTCAGGGGCAGAGACCCAGTACTTC
>16|-|-|TRBJ1-5|TRBV7-3
CASSLMRGQSNQPQHF
TGTGCCAGCAGCTTAATGAGAGGACAGAGCAATCAGCCCCAGCATTTT
>16|TRBD1|once|TRBJ2-4|TRBV4-1
CASSQVRGTGLNIQYF
TGCGCCAGCAGCCAAGTTAGGGGGACAGGGTTAAACATTCAGTACTTC
>17|-|-|TRBJ2-3|TRBV5-8
CASSLAGVAASTDTQYF
TGTGCCAGCAGCTTGGCCGGGGTAGCGGCTAGCACAGATACGCAGTATTTT
>16|TRBD2|once|TRBJ2-1|TRBV2
CASSDPLLAGRGEQFF
TGTGCCAGCAGTGACCCTTTACTAGCGGGAAGGGGAGAGCAGTTCTTC
>16|TRBD2|-|TRBJ2-4|TRBV7-9
CASSSTIAGGAGIQYF
TGTGCCAGCAGCTCCACTATAGCGGGAGGGGCGGGCATTCAGTACTTC
>13|TRBD1|-|TRBJ1-1|TRBV19
CASRQGQGRSDFF
TGTGCCAGTAGGCAAGGACAGGGAAGATCTGATTTCTTT
>15|-|-|TRBJ1-1|TRBV5-1
CASSLGGGPNTEAFF
TGCGCCAGCAGCTTGGGCGGGGGGCCCAACACTGAAGCTTTCTTT
>13|TRBD1|-|TRBJ2-4|TRBV19
CASSRGGANIQYF
TGTGCCAGTAGTAGAGGGGGCGCGAACATTCAGTACTTC
>13|-|-|TRBJ2-5|TRBV5-4
CASRRGPQETQYF
TGTGCCAGCCGGCGGGGGCCTCAAGAGACCCAGTACTTC
>14|TRBD1|-|TRBJ2-4|TRBV29-1
CSVTGQGGKNIQYF
TGCAGCGTCACGGGACAGGGAGGCAAAAACATTCAGTACTTC
>14|-|-|TRBJ2-1|TRBV19
CASSISGRYNEQFF
TGTGCCAGTAGTATCAGCGGACGCTACAATGAGCAGTTCTTC
>14|TRBD1|-|TRBJ2-7|TRBV4-3
CASSQWTGAYEQYF
TGCGCCAGCAGCCAATGGACAGGAGCCTACGAGCAGTACTTC
>14|-|-|TRBJ2-3|TRBV20-1
CSASWGGQIDTQYF
TGCAGTGCTAGTTGGGGGGGGCAAATAGATACGCAGTATTTT
>14|TRBD1|-|TRBJ1-4|TRBV19
CASSTRTGYEKLFF
TGTGCCAGTAGTACGCGGACAGGGTACGAAAAACTGTTTTTT
>13|TRBD1|-|TRBJ2-2|TRBV19
CASRDRGPGELFF
TGTGCCAGCCGGGACAGGGGCCCCGGGGAGCTGTTTTTT
>15|-|-|TRBJ2-6|TRBV27
CASRGAGTGANVLTF
TGTGCCAGCAGGGGGGCAGGGACCGGGGCCAACGTCCTGACTTTC
>15|-|many|TRBJ1-3|TRBV18
CASSPPNYSGNTIYF
TGTGCCAGCTCACCACCGAACTACTCTGGAAACACCATATATTTT
>12|-|-|TRBJ1-2|TRBV27
CASKDSNYGYTF
TGTGCCAGTAAGGACAGCAACTATGGCTACACCTTC
>14|-|-|TRBJ2-7|TRBV30
CAWSAGTEPYEQYF
TGTGCCTGGAGCGCCGGGACTGAACCCTACGAGCAGTACTTC
>16|-|-|TRBJ2-1|TRBV3-1/TRBV3-2
CASSQAVGAAGNEQFF
TGTGCCAGCAGCCAAGCCGTAGGTGCGGCGGGCAATGAGCAGTTCTTC
>13|TRBD1|-|TRBJ1-2|TRBV28
CASRPTGNYGYTF
TGTGCCAGCAGACCGACAGGGAACTATGGCTACACCTTC
>14|TRBD1|-|TRBJ1-4|TRBV18
CASSSGTGSEKLFF
TGTGCCAGCTCGTCCGGGACAGGTTCTGAAAAACTGTTTTTT
>16|TRBD1|once|TRBJ1-6|TRBV5-4
CASSLAPRGDNSPLHF
TGTGCCAGCAGCTTGGCCCCCAGGGGGGATAATTCACCCCTCCACTTT
>15|-|few|TRBJ2-7|TRBV28
CASSPPRDNSYEQYF
TGTGCCAGCAGTCCGCCCCGGGACAACTCCTACGAGCAGTACTTC
>11|-|-|TRBJ1-6|TRBV29-1
CSLSGGRLLHF
TGCAGCCTCAGCGGGGGGAGACTCCTCCACTTT
>15|-|-|TRBJ1-1|TRBV11-3
CASSLALGVNTEAFF
TGTGCCAGCAGCTTAGCTCTCGGGGTGAACACTGAAGCTTTCTTT
>15|-|few|TRBJ1-5|TRBV7-2
CASSRPGVGNQPQHF
TGTGCCAGCAGCCGCCCAGGGGTGGGTAATCAGCCCCAGCATTTT
>14|TRBD1|-|TRBJ1-5|TRBV13
CASSHRGGNQPQHF
TGTGCCAGCAGCCACAGGGGTGGCAATCAGCCCCAGCATTTT
>15|-|-|TRBJ2-2|TRBV15
CATSRRQPNTGELFF
TGTGCCACCAGCAGGAGGCAGCCGAACACCGGGGAGCTGTTTTTT
>14|-|-|TRBJ1-4|TRBV6-5
CASTPLRSNEKLFF
TGTGCCAGCACCCCCTTGCGGAGTAATGAAAAACTGTTTTTT
>14|TRBD1|few|TRBJ2-7|TRBV7-2
CASSFRQGPYEQYF
TGTGCCAGCAGTTTTAGACAGGGCCCCTACGAGCAGTACTTC
>14|-|-|TRBJ2-5|TRBV6-5
CASSSLSGVETQYF
TGTGCCAGCAGTTCCCTTTCGGGAGTGGAGACCCAGTACTTC
>14|-|once|TRBJ1-5|TRBV7-9
CASSLGGGVQPQHF
TGTGCCAGCAGCTTAGGAGGGGGAGTGCAGCCCCAGCATTTT
>12|-|-|TRBJ1-3|TRBV27
CASSSPTGTIYF
TGTGCCAGCAGTTCCCCCACAGGGACCATATATTTT
>14|-|-|TRBJ2-7|TRBV11-2
CASSLATGAYEQYF
TGTGCCAGCAGCTTAGCGACGGGGGCCTACGAGCAGTACTTC
>16|-|-|TRBJ2-3|TRBV11-2
CASSLNIGRGSDTQYF
TGTGCCAGCAGCTTAAATATCGGGAGAGGTTCAGATACGCAGTATTTT
>13|-|-|TRBJ1-2|TRBV7-9
CASSLDAGDGYTF
TGTGCCAGCAGCTTAGATGCGGGTGATGGCTACACCTTC
>14|TRBD1|few|TRBJ1-5|TRBV10-3
CAAHGTGGNQPQHF
TGTGCCGCCCACGGGACAGGGGGCAACCAGCCCCAGCATTTT
>15|-|-|TRBJ1-2|TRBV7-9
CASSREGRLLYGYTF
TGTGCCAGCAGCCGGGAGGGTCGACTACTCTATGGCTACACCTTC
>17|-|few|TRBJ2-7|TRBV5-1
CASSWGLPRATSYEQYF
TGCGCCAGCAGCTGGGGACTTCCTAGGGCGACATCCTACGAGCAGTACTTC
>18|TRBD2|-|TRBJ2-2|TRBV3-1/TRBV3-2
CASSHLLTSGGNTGELFF
TGTGCCAGCAGCCATCTCCTTACTAGCGGGGGAAACACCGGGGAGCTGTTTTTT